This T cell receptor beta chain was documented in a study of CD8 T cells in Susac syndrome. Germline CDR1 and CDR2: SQVTM and ANQGSEA. The CDR3 contains 10 residues. Trimming pared 6 bases from V and 3 bases from J, leaving 4 bases between. Random-hexamer reverse transcription was applied to roughly 0.5 to 1 ug RNA. TCRdb re-called the immunoSEQ multiplex PCR reads with MiXCR, one entry per CDR3 protein. The table includes roughly 89,000 distinct CDR3 sequences, approximately 96% detected once. The sequenced sample consisted of CD8+ T cells from PBMCs. The clonotype originates from a human donor with Susac syndrome. V gene TRBV29-1 combines with J gene TRBJ2-3; D is uncertain. The CDR3 region is CSVGTDTQYF. The CDR3 nucleotides are TGCAGCGTCGGAACAGATACGCAGTATTTT.